The 6 T cell receptor beta chains listed next were all sequenced from one sample in a study of shared clonotypes between healthy human individuals. Sequencing was performed with immunoSEQ multiplex PCR; in TCRdb, only in-frame clones are kept and a portion is missing. Among roughly 640,000 clones listed, almost 97% were seen once. Sequencing was done on a sample of naive CD4+ T cells sorted from blood. Sample subset: CD45RA+ positively selected. The source is a woman aged 25 to 39 in good health.

V is TRBV4-1 and J is TRBJ1-1; 7 bases match TRBD1. The V segment lost 6 bases and the J segment 1 base; nucleotides outside the gene matches: 11. The CDR3 runs 16 residues. Germline V gene sequence: CDR1 MGHRA, CDR2 YSYEKL. Written as DNA, the CDR3 is TGCGCCAGCAGTCTCTATTCGGACAGGAGGAACACTGAAGCTTTCTTT. Translated: CASSLYSDRRNTEAFF.

The rearrangement links TRBV28 to TRBJ2-2, with 7 bases aligning to TRBD1. V lost 1 base to trimming and J lost 1 base; unmatched junction nucleotides: 12. This CDR3 has 19 amino acids. The V gene's germline CDR1 is MDHEN and CDR2 SYDVKM. The CDR3 reads CASSLYGQAIPLNTGELFF. CDR3 bases: TGTGCCAGCAGTTTATACGGACAGGCGATTCCCTTGAACACCGGGGAGCTGTTTTTT.

V usage is TRBV6-1 and J usage is TRBJ1-5; the D is unclear. V lost 6 bases and J 0 bases, leaving 12 bases between the germline ends. This CDR3 has 15 amino acids. CDR1 is MNHNS and CDR2 is SASEGT in the germline V gene. Here the CDR3 reads CASRVHRSSNQPQHF. The CDR3 DNA reads as TGTGCCAGCAGGGTACACAGAAGTAGCAATCAGCCCCAGCATTTT.

J is TRBJ2-5 and V is TRBV19; weak D call: TRBD2 (5 bases). The V end was cut by 5 bases, the J end by 4 bases, with 5 bases between. The germline V gene has CDR1 LNHDA and CDR2 SQIVND (reference sequence). CDR3 length equals 11 residues. CDR3 region: CASSRGETQYF. For the CDR3, the DNA is TGTGCCAGTAGTCGGGGAGAGACCCAGTACTTC.

This chain joins TRBV28 and TRBJ2-7; no firm D call. The CDR3 length is 12 residues. Trimming took 7 bases from V and 0 from J, leaving 7 bases between them. Germline V gene sequence: CDR1 MDHEN, CDR2 SYDVKM. As DNA, the CDR3 is TGTGCCAGCAACTTGTACTCCTACGAGCAGTACTTC. It encodes CASNLYSYEQYF.

Of note for this clone: Distinct nucleotide sequences in the sample also encode this CDR3. This chain joins TRBV5-1 and TRBJ2-6; D is perhaps TRBD1 (6 bases). The V and J ends lost 1 base and 1 base respectively, with 6 bases between them. The CDR3 spans 15 residues. Germline CDR1 reads SGHRS; CDR2 reads YFSETQ. In DNA, the CDR3 is TGCGCCAGCAGCTTGACAGGGTCTGGGGCCAACGTCCTGACTTTC. Its protein is CASSLTGSGANVLTF.